The TCR beta chain described here comes from a study of cytomegalovirus exposure and HLA in healthy donors. Study overall: Falling in the Caucasian-associated ancestry cluster were roughly 80% of 300 to 500 genotyped donors.

Findings of the study overall: Later on, a genetic analysis was performed. It linked a missense variant in DCLRE1C with V- and J-gene trimming of TCR beta.

About this clone itself: Its matching antigen is unknown.

Primers: 60 Vbeta forward and 13 Jbeta reverse. The protocol was immunoSEQ multiplex PCR, while the TCRdb copy is restricted to in-frame clones and leaves out a portion. This table holds roughly 130,000 clones, around 79% found once. The origin of this receptor is a female donor in good health and CMV-seronegative. The sequencing input was PBMCs.

CDR3 residues: CASSAGTGPEAFF. CDR3 DNA: TGTGCCAGCAGCGCCGGAACAGGGCCTGAAGCTTTCTTT. The gene calls are TRBV5-4 and TRBJ1-1, with D perhaps TRBD1 (6 bases). This CDR3 is built from 13 residues. CDR1 and CDR2 (germline): SGHNT, YYREEE (reference sequence). Trimming shortened V by 4 bases and J by 6 bases, and 13 bases separated the two germline ends.